This T cell receptor beta chain was recorded in a study of identical twins. Each CDR3 protein gets one entry after TCRdb re-called the 5' RACE reads with MiXCR. Found here are 1,800,000 or so distinct CDR3 sequences, roughly 35% of them singletons; the top ten hold less than 0.35%. Study observations and caveats: Conclusions leaned on cross-sectional statistical analysis and did not track the same donors over time. With beta out-of-frame sequences, excess sharing by twins was weaker. Among out-of-frame alpha sequences shared by twins, low generation probability occurred in excess. Models underestimated out-of-frame TCR alpha sharing in monozygotic twins.

Trimming shortened V by 5 bases and J by 6 bases, and 11 bases separated the two germline ends. In germline, CDR1 is MGHDK, CDR2 SYGVNS. The CDR3 has 13 residues. A word on this clonotype: The antigen is not known.

Sequenced: cord blood. The chain uses TRBV25-1 and TRBJ2-1; maybe TRBD1 (5 bases). The sequence was collected from a newborn girl in good health. CDR3: CASSRGFGNEQFF. CDR3 DNA: TGTGCCAGCAGTAGGGGATTTGGCAATGAGCAGTTCTTC.